These 27 T cell receptor beta chains were all obtained from the same sample, sequenced in a study of shared clonotypes between healthy human individuals. TCRdb's table, derived via immunoSEQ multiplex PCR, lists solely in-frame clones and lacks some. Of 530,000 or so clones listed, approximately 79% are singletons. Sequencing was performed on PBMCs. All receptors derive from a woman aged 40 to 50 in good health. Some clones in this sample may be carry-over from other donors' samples.

This chain links TRBV19 with TRBJ2-7; D gene ambiguous. Trimming removed 5 bases at V and 2 bases at J, with 10 bases between. Germline CDR1 and CDR2: LNHDA and SQIVND (reference sequence). The CDR3 has 13 residues. The CDR3 DNA reads as TGTGCCAGTAGTGCGACGACTCCCTACGAGCAGTACTTC. It codes for CASSATTPYEQYF.

The CDR3 sequence: CASSLGRFGYEQYF. The CDR3 DNA reads as TGTGCCAGCAGTTTAGGGCGGTTTGGCTACGAGCAGTACTTC. This chain links TRBV28 with TRBJ2-5; D gene uncertain. The DNA end favors TRBJ2-7, so the J call may be wrong. This CDR3 contains 14 residues. Per the germline V gene, CDR1 is MDHEN and CDR2 is SYDVKM.

This clone has more than one count but fewer than ten. The V gene is TRBV27, the J gene TRBJ2-5; D remains ambiguous. CDR3 length: 14 amino acids. The germline V gene encodes CDR1 MNHEY and CDR2 SMNVEV (reference sequence). V lost 4 bases and J 2 bases, leaving 11 bases between the germline ends. CDR3 sequence (DNA): TGTGCCAGCAGTTATGCAAAGGGTCAAGAGACCCAGTACTTC. Translation gives CASSYAKGQETQYF.

To note about this clone: The same CDR3 can be traced to other DNA sequences in this sample. The chain employs TRBV5-1 and TRBJ2-7; 13 bases line up with TRBD2. Per the germline V gene, CDR1 is SGHRS and CDR2 is YFSETQ. This CDR3 has 15 amino acids. J lost 4 bases, V lost 0 bases, and 1 base had no gene match. This CDR3 is CASSLGTSGSYEQYF. CDR3 nucleotide sequence: TGCGCCAGCAGCTTGGGGACTAGCGGGAGTTACGAGCAGTACTTC.

The chain carries TRBV4-3 and TRBJ1-2; D may be TRBD1 (5 bases). Trimming stripped 0 bases from V and 4 bases from J, with 12 bases between. The CDR3 sequence is 15 residues long. Germline V CDR1 and CDR2: LGHNA, YSLEER. CDR3: CASSQDLGTFYGYTF. In nucleotides, the CDR3 is TGCGCCAGCAGCCAAGATCTGGGGACTTTCTATGGCTACACCTTC.

Written as DNA, the CDR3 is TGTGCCAGCAGCGTAGGTGGGACCGGCTACACCTTC. Translation: CASSVGGTGYTF. J is TRBJ1-2 and V is TRBV9, with D perhaps matching TRBD1 (5 bases). The V gene's germline CDR1 is SGDLS and CDR2 YYNGEE. The CDR3 is 12 amino acids. V gave up 0 bases and J gave up 8 bases, with 8 bases separating them.

The table lists this clone with a count of one. V is TRBV6-1 and J is TRBJ2-7; weak D call: TRBD2 (5 bases). The V end was cut by 3 bases, the J end by 2 bases, with 11 bases between. CDR1 and CDR2 (germline): MNHNS, SASEGT. CDR3 length equals 14 residues. The CDR3 DNA reads TGTGCCAGCAGTGATACCGGGGAGACCTACGAGCAGTACTTC. Translation gives CASSDTGETYEQYF.

The rearrangement links TRBV7-2 to TRBJ2-3; D gene ambiguous. V was clipped by 2 bases and J by 4 bases, with 4 bases between them. This CDR3 is built from 12 residues. Germline loops: CDR1 SGHTA, CDR2 FQGNSA. DNA for the CDR3: TGTGCCAGCAGCTTACGTCCAGATACGCAGTATTTT. It yields the protein CASSLRPDTQYF.

The chain recombines TRBV5-1 with TRBJ1-4; 7 bases fit TRBD1. Germline CDR1 and CDR2: SGHRS and YFSETQ. The CDR3 runs to 14 residues. V gave up 4 bases and J gave up 7 bases; unmatched junction bases: 7. Here the CDR3 DNA reads TGCGCCAGCAGCGCGACAGGGTTCGGTGAAAAACTGTTTTTT. Translating gives CASSATGFGEKLFF.

In the case of this clone: A far larger clone is just one base off, so this is likely a read error. This specimen includes other DNA sequences encoding the same CDR3. The chain links TRBV2 to TRBJ2-7, with D maybe TRBD1 (6 bases). The CDR3 runs 14 residues. The V end was cut by 2 bases, the J end by 4 bases, with 12 bases between. The germline CDR1 and CDR2 sequences are SNHLY and FYNNEI. The CDR3: CASSETRQGYEQYF. Here the CDR3 DNA reads TGTGCCAGCAGTGAAACCCGGCAGGGGTACGAGCAGTACTTC.

Regarding this clone: This sequence is one base from a far larger clone and is likely a read error. The same CDR3 arises from other DNA sequences in this sample as well. The chain recombines TRBV15 with TRBJ2-5; unclear D gene. The DNA matches TRBJ2-7 better at its end, which makes the J call doubtful. CDR1 and CDR2 (germline): LNHNV, YYDKDF (reference sequence). The CDR3 has 12 residues. CDR3 residues: CATSRDEDEQYF. DNA for the CDR3: TGTGCCACCAGCAGAGATGAAGACGAGCAGTACTTC.

This sequence joins TRBV18 and TRBJ1-2; TRBD1 matches 7 bases. Trimming took 2 bases from V and 4 from J; bases not matched to a gene: 4. CDR1 is KGHSH and CDR2 is LQKENI in the germline V gene. This CDR3 region has 14 residues. CDR3 sequence: CASSPSGQTYGYTF. CDR3 nucleotide sequence: TGTGCCAGCTCACCATCGGGACAGACCTATGGCTACACCTTC.

V is TRBV28 and J is TRBJ1-1; 7 positions agree with TRBD1. Germline assignment: CDR1 MDHEN and CDR2 SYDVKM. This CDR3 region has 12 residues. V shed 6 bases, J shed 3 bases, and the junction held 1 base outside the gene matches. The CDR3 DNA is TGTGCCAGCAGGCAGGGGGACACTGAAGCTTTCTTT. Encoded protein: CASRQGDTEAFF. Complete variable domain (other parts from reference TRBV28 and TRBJ1-1): DVKVTQSSRYLVKRTGEKVFLECVQDMDHENMFWYRQDPGLGLRLIYFSYDVKMKEKGDIPEGYSVSREKKERFSLILESASTNQTSMYLCASRQGDTEAFFGQGTRLTVV.

V and J are TRBV7-9 and TRBJ2-1; 7 bases agree with TRBD1. Germline trimming cut 4 bases from V and 5 bases from J; bases unmatched to any gene: 8. The CDR3 runs 15 residues. Per germline, CDR1 SEHNR and CDR2 FQNEAQ (reference sequence). CDR3 sequence: CASSSTGDINNEQFF. The CDR3 DNA reads as TGTGCCAGCAGCTCCACAGGGGACATAAACAATGAGCAGTTCTTC. The full variable domain, with the rest looked up from reference TRBV7-9 and TRBJ2-1, is DTGVSQNPRHKITKRGQNVTFRCDPISEHNRLYWYRQTLGQGPEFLTYFQNEAQLEKSRLLSDRFSAERPKGSFSTLEIQRTEQGDSAMYLCASSSTGDINNEQFFGPGTRLTVL.

As regards this clone: The sample contains more than one DNA sequence encoding this CDR3. This rearrangement joins TRBV7-9 to TRBJ2-3, with 8 bases lining up with TRBD1. The J segment lost 2 bases and the V segment lost 3 bases, leaving 1 base of the junction unmatched. This CDR3 spans 14 amino acids. Germline assignment: CDR1 SEHNR and CDR2 FQNEAQ (reference sequence). Here the CDR3 DNA reads TGTGCCAGCAGCTTGCAGGGGGCCACAGATACGCAGTATTTT. Translation: CASSLQGATDTQYF.

The V gene is TRBV6-1, the J gene TRBJ1-2; 10 bases fit TRBD1. Per the germline V gene, CDR1 is MNHNS and CDR2 is SASEGT. V was pared by 1 base and J by 8 bases, with 7 bases of the junction left unmatched. The CDR3 contains 15 residues. DNA for the CDR3: TGTGCCAGCAGTGAAGTGCAGGGGACAGGGGACGGCTACACCTTC. This sequence encodes CASSEVQGTGDGYTF.

J is TRBJ1-2 and V is TRBV19; tentative D call: TRBD1 (6 bases). The CDR3 consists of 14 residues. CDR1 and CDR2 (germline): LNHDA, SQIVND (reference sequence). Trimming stripped 7 bases from V and 4 bases from J, with 16 bases between. This CDR3 reads CASTPDSNPYGYTF. CDR3 nucleotide sequence: TGTGCCAGTACCCCGGACAGCAACCCCTATGGCTACACCTTC. The full variable domain, completed using reference TRBV19 and TRBJ1-2, is DGGITQSPKYLFRKEGQNVTLSCEQNLNHDAMYWYRQDPGQGLRLIYYSQIVNDFQKGDIAEGYSVSREKKESFPLTVTSAQKNPTAFYLCASTPDSNPYGYTFGSGTRLTVV.

The gene calls are TRBV27 and TRBJ2-2; 8 positions match TRBD1. Germline CDR1 and CDR2: MNHEY and SMNVEV (reference sequence). CDR3 length: 16 residues. J was trimmed by 1 base and V by 5 bases; bases with no gene match: 6. CDR3 in amino acids: CASSPIGTGNTGELFF. The CDR3 DNA is TGTGCCAGCAGTCCGATCGGGACAGGGAACACCGGGGAGCTGTTTTTT.

The chain employs TRBV5-4 and TRBJ2-3; possible D gene TRBD1, 6 bases. Germline V gene data show CDR1 as SGHNT and CDR2 as YYREEE (reference sequence). This CDR3 has 16 amino acids. V was trimmed by 3 bases and J by 0 bases, leaving 14 bases between them. The CDR3 DNA is TGTGCCAGCAGCTCCGGGACATCGTCTAGCACAGATACGCAGTATTTT. Translation gives CASSSGTSSSTDTQYF.

The J gene is TRBJ1-1, the V gene TRBV5-1; D is undetermined. The CDR3 loop spans 15 amino acids. V dropped 0 bases and J dropped 4 bases, with 13 bases sitting between them. Looked up from germline, CDR1 is SGHRS and CDR2 is YFSETQ. In DNA form, the CDR3 reads TGCGCCAGCAGCTTGGTAACAGCCGGCGGCACTGAAGCTTTCTTT. Translation: CASSLVTAGGTEAFF.

The chain uses TRBV5-1 and TRBJ2-1; tentative D call: TRBD2 (5 bases). The CDR3 totals 13 residues. V lost 0 bases and J lost 5, with 6 bases in between. The germline V gene has CDR1 SGHRS and CDR2 YFSETQ. The CDR3 bases are TGCGCCAGCAGCTTGGACGGGGACAATGAGCAGTTCTTC. Amino acids: CASSLDGDNEQFF. The full variable domain, its missing parts supplied by reference TRBV5-1 and TRBJ2-1, is KAGVTQTPRYLIKTRGQQVTLSCSPISGHRSVSWYQQTPGQGLQFLFEYFSETQRNKGNFPGRFSGRQFSNSRSEMNVSTLELGDSALYLCASSLDGDNEQFFGPGTRLTVL.

The V call is TRBV7-2, the J call TRBJ2-7, with D unclear. This CDR3 has 15 residues. Per the germline V gene, CDR1 is SGHTA and CDR2 is FQGNSA. Trimming pared 2 bases from V and 0 bases from J, leaving 11 bases between. CDR3 in DNA: TGTGCCAGCAGCTTATCGGGCAGGAGCTCCTACGAGCAGTACTTC. Translating it yields CASSLSGRSSYEQYF.

The chain employs TRBV19 and TRBJ2-2, with 7 positions matching TRBD2. This CDR3 has 15 residues. The V segment lost 5 bases and the J segment 4 bases; nucleotides outside the gene matches: 7. CDR1 and CDR2 from the germline V gene are LNHDA and SQIVND (reference sequence). In DNA, the CDR3 is TGTGCCAGTAGTCTACGGGAGGCGGGCACCGGGGAGCTGTTTTTT. It yields the protein CASSLREAGTGELFF.

The chain uses TRBV15 and TRBJ1-1; no definite D call. The CDR3 runs to 14 residues. Trimming stripped 1 base from V and 4 bases from J, with 10 bases between. Germline CDR1 is LNHNV and CDR2 is YYDKDF (reference sequence). For the CDR3, the DNA is TGTGCCACCAGCAGAGGTAGTGCGCTCACTGAAGCTTTCTTT. As protein: CATSRGSALTEAFF.

This clone has a single count. V and J are TRBV10-2 and TRBJ1-2, with TRBD1 as a possible D gene (6 bases). Trimming left V 6 bases short and J 7 bases short, with 18 bases between. This CDR3 is built from 14 residues. Germline CDR1 is WSHSY and CDR2 is SAAADI. The CDR3 DNA reads as TGCGCCAGCAGCATGTTTGGGGGGCAAGGTGGCTACACCTTC. Amino acids: CASSMFGGQGGYTF.

CDR3 nucleotides: TGTGCCAGCAGCTTAGTGCGGGGCCTCCCTCACGAGCAGTACTTC. This sequence encodes CASSLVRGLPHEQYF. This chain links TRBV11-2 with TRBJ2-7; a weak D match, TRBD2 (6 bases). The CDR3 length is 15 residues. V shed 1 base and J shed 5 bases, with 15 bases lying between them. Germline CDR1 reads SGHAT; CDR2 reads FQNNGV.

The rearrangement uses TRBV7-9 and TRBJ1-2, with TRBD1 matching over 9 bases. With V trimmed by 2 bases and J by 2 bases, 3 bases remained unmatched. The germline V gene encodes CDR1 SEHNR and CDR2 FQNEAQ (reference sequence). This CDR3 contains 15 residues. CDR3 sequence reads: CASSLRDRENYGYTF. CDR3 sequence (DNA): TGTGCCAGCAGCTTAAGGGACAGGGAAAACTATGGCTACACCTTC.